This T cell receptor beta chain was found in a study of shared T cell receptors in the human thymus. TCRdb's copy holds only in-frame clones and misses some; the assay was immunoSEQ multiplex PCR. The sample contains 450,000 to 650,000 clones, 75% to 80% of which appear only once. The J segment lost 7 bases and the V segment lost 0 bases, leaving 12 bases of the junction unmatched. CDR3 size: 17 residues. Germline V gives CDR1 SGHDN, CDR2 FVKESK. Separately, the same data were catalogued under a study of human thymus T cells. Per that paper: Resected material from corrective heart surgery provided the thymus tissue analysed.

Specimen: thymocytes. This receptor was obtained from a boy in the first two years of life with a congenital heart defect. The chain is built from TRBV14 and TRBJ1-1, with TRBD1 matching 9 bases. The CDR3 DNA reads TGTGCCAGCAGCCAAGATCTGGGTGGTACAGGGGGCGGTGAAGCTTTCTTT. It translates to CASSQDLGGTGGGEAFF.